This T cell receptor beta chain was obtained from a study of OX40 agonist ivuxolimab in advanced cancers. About the research overall: Patients were 82.7% male with ages roughly 20 to 90, mean about 65. Prior therapy, whether anti-PD-1, anti-PD-L1 or anti-CTLA-4, was allowed, and 40% had some. Study-level points and caveats: The study did not work out the antigen specificity of the expanded peripheral T cells. The 0.1-3.0 mg/kg partial responders had among the lowest clonal expansion.

Concerning this clone itself: Antigen specificity is unknown.

Clones were read by immunoSEQ multiplex PCR, and TCRdb kept only the in-frame ones, dropping some. The sample carries roughly 81,000 clones, approximately 95% recorded once. The CDR3 sequence is 14 residues long. CDR1 SEHNR and CDR2 FQNEAQ come from the germline V gene (reference sequence). Between the trimmed V and J ends, which lost 5 bases and 4 bases, there was a span of 14 bases. The clonotype originates from an adult with an advanced solid tumor such as melanoma, head and neck, liver or kidney cancer. Sample: CD4+ or CD8+ T cells sorted from blood, taken in a trial of the OX40 agonist ivuxolimab. V usage is TRBV7-9 and J usage is TRBJ2-5, with D tentatively TRBD2 (6 bases). DNA for the CDR3: TGTGCCAGCAGCCCACCGGGACTCCGAGAGACCCAGTACTTC. Its translation is CASSPPGLRETQYF.